This TCR beta chain was identified in a study of shared T cell receptors in the human thymus. This clone was counted only a few times. Method: immunoSEQ multiplex PCR; TCRdb's copy keeps in-frame clones and lacks some. Of about 660,000 clones in the sample, 70% to 90% were seen once. The sample was also reused in another study, on human thymus T cells. That source notes: Healthy Finnish infants undergoing corrective surgery for congenital heart defects provided the donor material. Resections from corrective heart surgery provided thymus tissue. What appeared biased in thymic and blood repertoires was the usage of V and J genes. Related research described strongly overlapping thymic repertoires in unrelated people.

The receptor was derived from a boy under three years old with a congenital heart defect. The sequenced sample was thymocytes.

The CDR3 bases are TGTGCCAGCGGGCCCCCCTACGAGCAGTACTTC. Translated, it gives CASGPPYEQYF. The V call is TRBV28, the J call TRBJ2-7; no reliable D call. The CDR3 is made up of 11 amino acids. Germline assignment: CDR1 MDHEN and CDR2 SYDVKM. Between the trimmed V and J ends, which lost 8 bases and 2 bases, there was a span of 7 bases.